Below are 31 T cell receptor delta chains sequenced from a single sample in a study of gamma-delta T cells after stem cell transplantation. TCRdb used CATT to re-call clones from the RT-PCR reads. The table includes 9,000 to 13,000 delta-chain clones, 1% to 1.5% detected once. Sequencing input: gamma-delta T cells. The receptors were sampled from a human donor. It is not recorded whose cells these are; they may come from a transplant donor.

At least ten counts were recorded for this clone. The same CDR3 is also encoded by other DNA sequences in this sample. The rearrangement joins TRDV2 to TRDJ1; D not resolved. The CDR3 is made up of 15 amino acids. The germline V and J ends were trimmed by 1 base and 1 base, with 12 bases remaining between them. Germline CDR1 reads GEAIGNYY; CDR2 reads EKD. The CDR3 loop reads CACDTVGSVTDKLIF. CDR3 DNA: TGTGCCTGTGACACAGTCGGATCCGTCACCGATAAACTCATCTTT.

This clone was seen a few times. This may come from a read error, since a much larger clone is one base off. This sample also contains other DNA sequences that code for the same CDR3. The rearrangement uses TRDV2 and TRDJ3; 9 bases are a match to TRDD3. Losses at the gene ends were 4 bases for V and 3 bases for J; bases not matched to a gene: 9. The CDR3 consists of 18 residues. Germline V gives CDR1 GEAIGNYY, CDR2 EKD. CDR3 bases: TGTGCCTGTGATTCTGTGGGGGATAGGCTCTGGGACACCCGACAGATGTTTTTC. Its protein is CACDSVGDRLWDTRQMFF.

V and J are TRDV2 and TRDJ1; perhaps TRDD3 as D (6 bases). Germline CDR1 and CDR2: GEAIGNYY and EKD. Trimming removed 7 bases from V and 0 bases from J, with 26 bases in between. The CDR3 has 18 residues. The CDR3 sequence is CACGPLSLRGEDTDKLIF. CDR3 DNA: TGTGCCTGCGGCCCGTTAAGCCTTCGGGGGGAAGACACCGATAAACTCATCTTT.

Only a few counts were recorded for this clone. Since a much larger clone is just one base distant, this may be a read error. Other DNA sequences in the sample encode the same CDR3. V gene TRDV2 combines with J gene TRDJ1, with 8 bases that match TRDD3. Germline V gene data show CDR1 as GEAIGNYY and CDR2 as EKD. This CDR3 has 18 residues. The CDR3 DNA sequence: TGTGCCTGTGACCCCGTGACCCCGACTGGGGGGTACACCGACAAACTCATCTTT. Translated, it gives CACDPVTPTGGYTDKLIF.

This clone was detected a few times. Other DNA sequences in the sample encode the same CDR3. The chain has TRDV2 and TRDJ1, with 10 bases fitting TRDD3. Germline lookup yields CDR1 GEAIGNYY and CDR2 EKD. The J segment lost 0 bases and the V segment lost 0 bases, leaving 3 bases of the junction unmatched. This CDR3 contains 16 residues. This CDR3 is CACDTVTGGYTDKLIF. The CDR3 DNA follows: TGTGCCTGTGACACCGTGACTGGGGGATACACCGATAAACTCATCTTT.

The chain links TRDV2 to TRDJ1, with TRDD3 matching 10 bases. The CDR3 covers 22 residues. The V and J ends lost 1 base and 0 bases, in that order; junction bases with no gene match: 22. The V gene's germline CDR1 is GEAIGNYY and CDR2 EKD. CDR3 DNA sequence: TGTGCCTGTGACACAATACGCCCCATTGGAGGGGGATACGGGGGGTACACCGATAAACTCATCTTT. Protein: CACDTIRPIGGGYGGYTDKLIF.

This clone was seen a few times. The rearrangement uses TRDV2 and TRDJ1; 9 bases map to TRDD3. This CDR3 has 14 residues. Unmatched junction bases numbered 10, after V lost 3 bases and J lost 9 bases. Per the germline V gene, CDR1 is GEAIGNYY and CDR2 is EKD. CDR3 nucleotide sequence: TGTGCCTGTGACGCTATGGGGGATAGAACACAACTCATCTTT. Translating gives CACDAMGDRTQLIF.

With regard to this clone: A far larger clone differs by one base, so this is likely a read error. This CDR3 is also generated by other DNA sequences in the sample. The chain's CDR3 is CACDTVGGPPYTDKLIF. Written as DNA, the CDR3 is TGTGCCTGTGACACCGTTGGGGGTCCCCCGTACACCGATAAACTCATCTTT. The chain uses TRDV2 and TRDJ1, with a tentative D call TRDD3 (6 bases). The CDR3 is made up of 17 amino acids. V dropped 0 bases and J dropped 0 bases, with 16 bases sitting between them. Germline V gene lookup returns CDR1 GEAIGNYY and CDR2 EKD.

The chain uses TRDV2 and TRDJ1; TRDD3 agrees at 13 bases. Unmatched junction bases numbered 10, after V lost 3 bases and J lost 1 base. The CDR3 contains 18 residues. CDR1 is GEAIGNYY, CDR2 EKD, per germline. The DNA for the CDR3 is TGTGCCTGTGACCGACTGGGGGATACGAAGTCGCTCACCGATAAACTCATCTTT. It is translated as CACDRLGDTKSLTDKLIF.

The chain uses TRDV2 and TRDJ1; 11 bases are shared with TRDD3. Germline CDR1 is GEAIGNYY and CDR2 is EKD. The CDR3 length is 16 residues. V was pared by 3 bases and J by 3 bases, with 8 bases of the junction left unmatched. Here the CDR3 reads CACDPLGDRGADKLIF. DNA for the CDR3: TGTGCCTGTGACCCACTGGGGGATAGGGGGGCCGATAAACTCATCTTT.

To note about this clone: A far larger clone is just one base off, so this is likely a read error. This same CDR3 is encoded by further DNA sequences in the sample. V gene TRDV2 combines with J gene TRDJ1; the D is unclear. CDR3 length: 15 residues. CDR1 is GEAIGNYY, CDR2 EKD, per germline. V was trimmed by 2 bases and J by 0 bases, leaving 12 bases between them. Here the CDR3 DNA reads TGTGCCTGTGACAAGGTGTCCCTCAACACCGATAAACTCATCTTT. This encodes CACDKVSLNTDKLIF.

This clone was counted only a few times. TCRdb's entry gives the protein of a much larger clone, which mismatches this DNA's translation at residue 6, likely from a read error; the protein reported here is translated from the DNA. The chain is built from TRDV2 and TRDJ3; D call uncertain. CDR3 length: 19 residues. Germline V gene lookup returns CDR1 GEAIGNYY and CDR2 EKD. Trimming stripped 1 base from V and 0 bases from J, with 15 bases between. In DNA, the CDR3 is TGTGCCTGTGACACGGTACAGTCCGCCTCCTCCTGGGACACCCGACAGATGTTTTTC. This gives the protein CACDTVQSASSWDTRQMFF.

This clone was seen many times. The rearrangement uses TRDV2 and TRDJ3; TRDD3 matches 8 bases. Germline loops: CDR1 GEAIGNYY, CDR2 EKD. This CDR3 has 21 residues. With V trimmed by 3 bases and J by 0 bases, 15 bases remained unmatched. CDR3 protein: CACDSMYWGAPSSWDTRQMFF. CDR3 bases: TGTGCCTGTGACTCTATGTACTGGGGGGCGCCTAGCTCCTGGGACACCCGACAGATGTTTTTC.

As concerns this clone: TCRdb records a much larger clone's protein for this DNA, with a difference at residue 12 that likely arises from a read error; the protein given is the translation of the DNA. This rearrangement joins TRDV2 to TRDJ1; 7 bases line up with TRDD3. The V and J ends lost 4 bases and 3 bases, in that order; junction bases with no gene match: 16. The germline CDR1 and CDR2 sequences are GEAIGNYY and EKD. CDR3 length: 17 amino acids. The CDR3: CACDSVLGTKYADKLIF. The CDR3 DNA reads TGTGCCTGTGATTCGGTACTGGGGACAAAATACGCCGATAAACTCATCTTT.

To note about this clone: A much bigger clone sits one base away, suggesting this may be a read error. Other DNA sequences in the sample encode the same CDR3. This chain connects TRDV2 to TRDJ1; 10 nucleotides align to TRDD3. The length of the CDR3 is 19 residues. From germline, CDR1 is GEAIGNYY and CDR2 EKD. The CDR3 here is CACDSVLLGDSLDTDKLIF. The CDR3 region has the DNA TGTGCCTGTGACTCGGTATTACTGGGGGATTCTTTAGACACCGACAAACTCATCTTT.

A note on this clone: Its ends do not fully match the called genes, so a read error is possible. The identical CDR3 is also encoded by other nucleotide sequences in the sample. The chain has TRDV2 and TRDJ3; 7 bases map to TRDD3. This CDR3 is 19 amino acids long. Germline V lookup: CDR1 GEAIGNYY, CDR2 EKD. CDR3 in amino acids: CACDTVSGGSSWGTRQMFF. Here the CDR3 DNA reads TGTGCCTGCGACACCGTTTCCGGGGGATCCTCCTGGGGCACCCGACAGATGTTTTTC.

This clone was picked up a small number of times. It is likely a read error: a sequence one base away is far more abundant. This chain connects TRDV2 to TRDJ3, with 8 bases identical to TRDD3. V trimming: 3 bases; J trimming: 0 bases; junction bases outside the gene matches: 21. The CDR3 runs to 23 residues. The germline V gene has CDR1 GEAIGNYY and CDR2 EKD. CDR3 in DNA: TGTGCCTGTGACGCCGTACACTACGCTACTGGGGGGGGCAGCTCCTGGGACACCCGACAGATGTTTTTC. It encodes CACDAVHYATGGGSSWDTRQMFF.

This clone qualifies as large. This same CDR3 is encoded by further DNA sequences in the sample. The J gene is TRDJ1, the V gene TRDV2; D might be TRDD3 (5 bases). The CDR3 is made up of 17 amino acids. V was shortened by 0 bases and J by 0 bases, with 16 bases between the two germline ends. The germline V gene encodes CDR1 GEAIGNYY and CDR2 EKD. CDR3: CACDTVGGPPYTDKLIF. DNA for the CDR3: TGTGCCTGTGACACCGTAGGGGGTCCCCCGTACACCGATAAACTCATCTTT.

For this clone: It may be a read error: a sequence one base away is much more abundant. The same CDR3 also results from other DNA sequences found in this sample. The chain has TRDV2 and TRDJ1; 9 bases are shared with TRDD3. The CDR3 is 22 amino acids. Germline V gives CDR1 GEAIGNYY, CDR2 EKD. The CDR3 loop is CACDTLKSPPEGVLGDSDKLIF. The CDR3 DNA is TGCGCCTGTGACACGTTGAAGTCACCTCCCGAGGGGGTACTGGGGGACTCCGATAAACTCATCTTT.

This clone was detected only a few times. A far larger clone is only one base removed, so a read error is likely. This sample includes further DNA sequences coding for the same CDR3. The chain combines TRDV2 with TRDJ1; a weak D match, TRDD3 (5 bases). The CDR3 loop spans 14 amino acids. The V end lost 3 bases, the J end lost 0 bases, and 10 bases lay between the germline ends. CDR1 is GEAIGNYY, CDR2 EKD, per germline. The CDR3 region has the DNA TGTGCCTGTGACTTACTTGGGGACACCGATAAACTCATCTTT. It yields the protein CACDLLGDTDKLIF.

This clone was observed many times. The chain joins TRDV2 to TRDJ1; 12 bases are a match to TRDD3. Germline V gives CDR1 GEAIGNYY, CDR2 EKD. V shed 0 bases and J 0 bases; nucleotides not matched to a gene: 10. This CDR3 contains 19 residues. Here the CDR3 DNA reads TGTGCCTGTGACACCATCCTGGGGGATACGCGAGCCTACACCGATAAACTCATCTTT. Translating it yields CACDTILGDTRAYTDKLIF.

As to this clone: This probably arose from a read error, given a far larger clone one base away. In the same sample, other DNA sequences code for this CDR3. V is TRDV2 and J is TRDJ1; D may be TRDD3 (6 bases). From germline, CDR1 is GEAIGNYY and CDR2 EKD. The CDR3 is 19 amino acids. The CDR3 region is CACDDVLGRTGRYTDKLIF. DNA of the CDR3: TGCGCCTGTGACGACGTACTGGGCCGCACCGGCCGATACACCGATAAACTCATCTTT.

This clone has a handful of counts. The chain links TRDV2 to TRDJ1; 12 nucleotides line up with TRDD3. The CDR3 totals 17 residues. The V gene end was trimmed by 3 bases and the J gene end by 3 bases; junction bases not matched to a gene: 10. The germline CDR1 and CDR2 sequences are GEAIGNYY and EKD. The CDR3 protein is CACDVVLGDTNPDKLIF. CDR3 DNA sequence: TGTGCCTGTGACGTAGTACTGGGGGATACTAACCCCGATAAACTCATCTTT.

This clone has at least ten counts. A far bigger clonotype differs at one base, so this is likely a read error. The CDR3 nucleotides are TGTGCCCGTGACACCGTGGGGGGCCGAGGCACCGATAAACTCATCTTT. Amino acids: CARDTVGGRGTDKLIF. This chain connects TRDV2 to TRDJ1; a possible D gene is TRDD3 (6 bases). Germline CDR1 and CDR2: GEAIGNYY and EKD. There are 16 residues in the CDR3.

V usage is TRDV2 and J usage is TRDJ1, with 12 nucleotides matching TRDD3. CDR3 length: 17 residues. The germline gives CDR1 GEAIGNYY, CDR2 EKD. V lost 4 bases, J lost 2 bases, and 10 bases stayed unmatched. This chain's CDR3 is CACDKLGDTIRTDKLIF. The CDR3, as DNA: TGTGCCTGTGATAAACTGGGGGATACAATTAGGACCGATAAACTCATCTTT.

In this sample, this clone is medium-sized. The CDR3: CACDTLPTLGDTRHKLIF. For the CDR3, the DNA is TGTGCCTGTGACACCCTCCCTACGCTGGGGGATACGCGGCATAAACTCATCTTT. The chain couples TRDV2 to TRDJ1, with 12 bases matching TRDD3. The germline V gene encodes CDR1 GEAIGNYY and CDR2 EKD. The CDR3 spans 18 residues. The V segment lost 0 bases and the J segment 6 bases; nucleotides outside the gene matches: 13.

About this clone: The translation of this DNA and the TCRdb protein of a much larger clone differ at residue 4, probably owing to a read error; the protein shown here is translated from the DNA. The chain combines TRDV2 with TRDJ1, with D perhaps TRDD3 (6 bases). V was trimmed by 5 bases and J by 0 bases, leaving 18 bases between them. The CDR3 spans 16 residues. The germline V gene has CDR1 GEAIGNYY and CDR2 EKD. The CDR3 is CACGIVGGPYTDKLIF. CDR3 nucleotides: TGTGCCTGTGGCATCGTTGGGGGCCCTTACACCGATAAACTCATCTTT.

This clone was counted only a few times. A clone one base away is much larger, so this may be a read error. The sample has other DNA sequences that encode this CDR3 too. V gene TRDV2 combines with J gene TRDJ1; 9 nucleotides line up with TRDD3. The CDR3 totals 17 residues. Germline V gene data show CDR1 as GEAIGNYY and CDR2 as EKD. CDR3 region: CACDTLSLGDYTDKLIF. In nucleotides, the CDR3 is TGCGCCTGTGACACTCTCTCACTGGGGGACTACACCGATAAACTCATCTTT.

For this clone: The TCRdb protein, from a much larger clone, departs from this DNA's translation at residue 3, likely by read error; the protein shown derives from the DNA. The CDR3 loop reads CARDGVGDIREVTDKLIF. CDR3 DNA: TGTGCCCGTGACGGGGTTGGGGATATCAGGGAAGTCACCGATAAACTCATCTTT. The gene calls are TRDV2 and TRDJ1; TRDD3 matches 7 bases. This CDR3 is built from 18 residues. Germline CDR1 reads GEAIGNYY; CDR2 reads EKD.

This clone was observed a handful of times. This chain joins TRDV2 and TRDJ1; 13 bases align to TRDD3. CDR1 is GEAIGNYY and CDR2 is EKD in the germline V gene. Germline trimming cut 4 bases from V and 1 base from J; bases unmatched to any gene: 8. The length of the CDR3 is 17 residues. DNA of the CDR3: TGTGCCTGTGAACCCCTACTGGGGGATACGCGCACCGATAAACTCATCTTT. The encoded protein is CACEPLLGDTRTDKLIF.

This clone was counted between two and nine times. It may be a read error: a sequence one base away is much more abundant. This sample includes further DNA sequences coding for the same CDR3. This chain connects TRDV2 to TRDJ1, with D possibly being TRDD3 (5 bases). Germline V gene lookup returns CDR1 GEAIGNYY and CDR2 EKD. This CDR3 has 14 amino acids. V lost 0 bases and J lost 7, with 14 bases in between. This CDR3 is CACDTVGGFPKLIF. The CDR3 nucleotides read TGTGCCTGTGACACCGTAGGGGGTTTCCCTAAACTCATCTTT.